This T cell receptor (beta chain) was sequenced in a study of post-analysis software for immune sequencing data. The study's findings and limits: Significantly decreased normalized Chao1 diversity was recorded for multiple sclerosis patients relative to controls. Comparison of patients with controls showed 5 or 6 TRBV segments more frequent in patients, TRBV5-6, TRBV5-1 and TRBV20-1 among them.

This CDR3 has 14 amino acids. Germline CDR1 SGHRS, CDR2 YFSETQ. V was pared by 0 bases and J by 1 base, with 8 bases between. Unique-molecular-identifier-tagged TCR beta cDNA libraries were used. TCRdb recomputed calls from the PCR reads with MiXCR, one row per CDR3 protein. The profile shows some 890,000 distinct CDR3 sequences, approximately 57% of them singletons. In regard to this clonotype: The antigen is not known.

This clonotype originated in a girl between 5 and 17 years old with multiple sclerosis. Sequenced: blood. The V gene is TRBV5-1, the J gene TRBJ2-7, with D uncertain. CDR3 region: CASSLDPKSYEQYF. In nucleotides, the CDR3 is TGCGCCAGCAGCTTGGACCCGAAGTCCTACGAGCAGTACTTC.